The clone carrying this T cell receptor beta chain was seen repeatedly, ten times or more. As yet, its antigen is unknown. Addition of a universal primer site occurred through template switching, and cDNA carried unique molecular identifiers. One entry per CDR3 protein, called by TCRdb with MiXCR from the 5' RACE reads. The sample has roughly 230,000 distinct CDR3 sequences; approximately 8.3% are singletons. This record comes from a study of identical twins. The germline gives CDR1 KGHDR, CDR2 SFDVKD. The CDR3 runs to 15 residues. Trimming left V 9 bases short and J 0 bases short, with 14 bases between. Findings and limits, study-wide: Fewer insertions were carried by abundant cord blood beta clonotypes, but none was seen in memory repertoires. There was more out-of-frame TCR alpha sharing in monozygotic twins than models estimated.

In addition, the sample was reused for a study of yellow fever vaccine responses in identical twins.

This chain connects TRBV24-1 to TRBJ1-5; D might be TRBD1 (5 bases). This TCR derives from a woman between 18 and 29 years old in good health. Sequenced material: CD8+ T cells sorted from blood. The CDR3 DNA reads as TGTGCCACCTCGAAGGACAATCTTAGCAATCAGCCCCAGCATTTT. Amino acid sequence: CATSKDNLSNQPQHF.